The next 11 T cell receptor beta chains were all read from a single sample in a study of blood T cells in healthy people across ages. Combining a sample-barcoded 5' primer with a J-beta primer mix, a second PCR ran for roughly 7 to 12 cycles. TCRdb processed the 5' RACE reads anew with MiXCR; each CDR3 protein has one entry. This sample has 800,000 to 950,000 distinct CDR3 sequences, with about 48% found just once. Sequenced material: blood. The source is a man aged 25 to 40 in good health.

The chain has TRBV29-1 and TRBJ2-7; a weak D match, TRBD1 (6 bases). CDR3 length: 14 residues. With 4 bases removed from V and 3 bases from J, the gap between germline ends came to 16 bases. Germline CDR1 and CDR2: SQVTM and ANQGSEA. The CDR3 spells CSVVLSWGHYEQYF. In DNA, the CDR3 is TGCAGCGTTGTATTATCTTGGGGGCACTACGAGCAGTACTTC.

This chain links TRBV29-1 with TRBJ2-7; 8 bases map to TRBD1. The J call may not be correct, given that the DNA end is closer to TRBJ2-5. Germline V gives CDR1 SQVTM, CDR2 ANQGSEA. The CDR3 runs 14 residues. The CDR3 loop reads CSVAIGTGQETQYF. Written as DNA, the CDR3 is TGCAGCGTAGCTATCGGGACAGGCCAAGAGACCCAGTACTTC.

V and J are TRBV29-1 and TRBJ2-3; D is ambiguous. The CDR3 covers 13 residues. V lost 4 bases and J 0 bases, leaving 8 bases between the germline ends. Germline loops: CDR1 SQVTM, CDR2 ANQGSEA. CDR3 amino acids: CSVGGESTDTQYF. The CDR3 DNA is TGCAGCGTTGGCGGTGAAAGCACAGATACGCAGTATTTT.

The CDR3 region is CASSPSAVIHYLAGEQYF. CDR3 nucleotide sequence: TGTGCCAGCAGTCCTTCGGCGGTGATCCACTACTTGGCGGGCGAGCAGTACTTC. The gene calls are TRBV27 and TRBJ2-5, with a tentative D call TRBD2 (5 bases). The J call may be in error: the DNA end matches TRBJ2-7 better. Germline CDR1 MNHEY, CDR2 SMNVEV (reference sequence). This CDR3 is 18 amino acids long.

This clonotype was counted a few times. The rearrangement uses TRBV28 and TRBJ2-3, with unresolved D. The ends were cut back, 5 bases at V and 0 bases at J, with 9 bases in the middle. This CDR3 spans 14 amino acids. CDR1 is MDHEN and CDR2 is SYDVKM in the germline V gene. The chain's CDR3 is CASSQADSTDTQYF. The CDR3 bases are TGTGCCAGCAGTCAGGCGGATAGCACAGATACGCAGTATTTT.

The J gene is TRBJ2-7, the V gene TRBV20-1; no clear D gene. Germline V gene sequence: CDR1 DFQATT, CDR2 SNEGSKA (reference sequence). The CDR3 is made up of 10 amino acids. CDR3 nucleotides: TGCTCTGGCGGTCCATACGAGCAGTACTTC. Its protein is CSGGPYEQYF.

As to this clonotype: A much bigger clone sits one base away, suggesting this may be a read error. The rearrangement links TRBV6-4 to TRBJ2-7; the D gene could be TRBD1 or TRBD2 (5 bases each). The germline V and J ends were trimmed by 3 bases and 7 bases, with 16 bases remaining between them. CDR1 and CDR2 (germline): MRHNA, SNTAGT. The CDR3 runs 14 residues. In nucleotides, the CDR3 is TGTGCCAGCAGTGATAAGGGGACCGTAGGTGAGCAGTACTTC. Protein sequence: CASSDKGTVGEQYF.

To note about this clonotype: At one end, the junction sequence differs from germline, possibly due to a read error. This chain links TRBV6-6 with TRBJ1-4, with 9 nucleotides matching TRBD1. The CDR3 consists of 14 residues. CDR1 and CDR2 from the germline V gene are MNHNY and SVGAGI (reference sequence). The DNA for the CDR3 is TGTGCCAGCAGTTCTACAGGGGGCGGTGAAAAACTGTCTTTT. This codes for CASSSTGGGEKLSF.

This clonotype was picked up a small number of times. The chain uses TRBV7-2 and TRBJ2-5, with D hard to call. The end of the DNA aligns better with TRBJ2-7, so the J call may be wrong. CDR3 length: 14 residues. Germline V gene data show CDR1 as SGHTA and CDR2 as FQGNSA. The CDR3 coding sequence is TGTGCCAGCAGCTTAGCTAAAGGTTCGGGCGAGCAGTACTTC. This sequence encodes CASSLAKGSGEQYF.

In regard to this clonotype: This may be a read error: a much more frequent sequence differs by one nucleotide. In nucleotides, the CDR3 is TGTGCCAGCAGCTTGGAGGCGGGACCCGCTACTGGGCAGTACTTC. It specifies CASSLEAGPATGQYF. V gene TRBV5-5 combines with J gene TRBJ2-7; possible D gene TRBD2, 6 bases. The V gene lost 0 bases and the J gene lost 9 bases, with 19 bases spanning the gap. Germline V CDR1 and CDR2: SGHKS, YYEKEE (reference sequence). The CDR3 is 15 residues long. The complete variable domain, with remaining parts taken from reference TRBV5-5 and TRBJ2-7, reads DAGVTQSPTHLIKTRGQQVTLRCSPISGHKSVSWYQQVLGQGPQFIFQYYEKEERGRGNFPDRFSARQFPNYSSELNVNALLLGDSALYLCASSLEAGPATGQYFGPGTRLTVT.

This clonotype showed up just a few times. V and J are TRBV25-1 and TRBJ1-2, with D tentatively TRBD1 (5 bases). This CDR3 contains 15 residues. Germline V gene lookup returns CDR1 MGHDK and CDR2 SYGVNS. V lost 5 bases, J lost 2 bases, and 15 bases lay in between. The chain's CDR3 is CASSPTRWGNYGYTF. DNA for the CDR3: TGTGCCAGCAGTCCTACTAGATGGGGGAACTATGGCTACACCTTC.